This T cell receptor beta chain was recovered during a study of blood T cell repertoires in COVID-19. Germline values: CDR1 SQVTM, CDR2 ANQGSEA. CDR3 length equals 15 residues. Trimming cost V 1 base and J 0 bases; bases outside gene matches: 6. Profiling relied on immunoSEQ multiplex PCR, and the TCRdb table lists in-frame clones only, not all of them. This table holds approximately 140,000 clones, approximately 90% found once. Sequencing was done on a sample of PBMCs or T cells enriched from blood (not recorded which). The receptor comes from a woman aged 25-40 years with acute COVID-19. The chain links TRBV29-1 to TRBJ2-7; the match to TRBD2 covers 7 bases. CDR3 DNA: TGCAGCGTTGAAGTCGTTGGCGGGAGCTCCTACGAGCAGTACTTC. Amino acids: CSVEVVGGSSYEQYF.